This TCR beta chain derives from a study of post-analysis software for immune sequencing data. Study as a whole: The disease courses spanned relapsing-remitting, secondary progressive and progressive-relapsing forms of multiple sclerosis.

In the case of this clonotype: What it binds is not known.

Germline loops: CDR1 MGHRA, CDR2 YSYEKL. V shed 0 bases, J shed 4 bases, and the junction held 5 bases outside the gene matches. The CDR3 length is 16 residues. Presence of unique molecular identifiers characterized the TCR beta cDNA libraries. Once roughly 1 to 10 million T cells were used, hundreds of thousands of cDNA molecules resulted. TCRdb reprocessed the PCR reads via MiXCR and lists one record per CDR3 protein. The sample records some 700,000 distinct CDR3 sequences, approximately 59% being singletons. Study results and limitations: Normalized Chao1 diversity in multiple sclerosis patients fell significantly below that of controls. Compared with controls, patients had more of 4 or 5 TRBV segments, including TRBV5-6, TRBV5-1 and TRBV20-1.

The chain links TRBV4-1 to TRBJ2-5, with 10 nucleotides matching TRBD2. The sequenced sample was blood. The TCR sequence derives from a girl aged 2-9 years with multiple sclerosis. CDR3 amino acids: CASSQEAGGPAETQYF. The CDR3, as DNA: TGCGCCAGCAGCCAAGAAGCGGGGGGGCCTGCAGAGACCCAGTACTTC.